One and the same sample provided the 27 T cell receptor beta chains below, sequenced in a study of cytomegalovirus exposure and HLA in healthy donors. The PCR made use of 60 Vbeta and 13 Jbeta primers. Measured with immunoSEQ multiplex PCR; TCRdb has only the in-frame clones, and not every one. This table holds tens of thousands of clones, about 84% found once. The sequencing sample was made of PBMCs. These receptors all stem from a man between 18 and 29 years old in good health and CMV-seropositive.

This chain connects TRBV30 to TRBJ1-6; possibly TRBD1 for D (5 bases). Trimming removed 0 bases at V and 8 bases at J, with 14 bases between. The CDR3 runs to 15 residues. Germline CDR1 is GTSNPN and CDR2 is SVGIG (reference sequence). Here the CDR3 reads CAWSVLSPGDSPLHF. In DNA, the CDR3 is TGTGCCTGGAGTGTACTTAGCCCGGGGGATTCACCCCTCCACTTT.

The chain employs TRBV10-2 and TRBJ2-2; D might be TRBD2 (6 bases). V gave up 4 bases and J gave up 4 bases, with 13 bases separating them. The CDR3 contains 15 residues. Germline CDR1 reads WSHSY; CDR2 reads SAAADI. In nucleotides, the CDR3 is TGCGCCAGCAGTGTAGTCGGGAGCACCACCGGGGAGCTGTTTTTT. Protein product: CASSVVGSTTGELFF.

This chain uses TRBV4-1 with TRBJ1-1; no firm D call. Germline V gene lookup returns CDR1 MGHRA and CDR2 YSYEKL. CDR3 length equals 14 residues. V lost 4 bases to trimming and J lost 8 bases, with 17 bases between them. CDR3 loop: CASSPLHSVQEAFF. CDR3 coding DNA: TGCGCCAGCAGCCCCCTTCATAGCGTTCAAGAAGCTTTCTTT.

The chain has TRBV27 and TRBJ2-1; tentatively, D is TRBD1 (6 bases). CDR1 is MNHEY, CDR2 SMNVEV, per germline (reference sequence). The ends were cut back, 3 bases at V and 9 bases at J, with 12 bases in the middle. The CDR3 has 13 residues. The CDR3, as DNA: TGTGCCAGCAGTTTCCGGGACATCGGTGAGCAGTTCTTC. It specifies CASSFRDIGEQFF.

This clone has a single count. The chain joins TRBV29-1 to TRBJ2-3; TRBD1 aligns across 10 bases. Germline trimming cut 4 bases from V and 2 bases from J; bases unmatched to any gene: 12. The V gene's germline CDR1 is SQVTM and CDR2 ANQGSEA. The CDR3 is 17 amino acids. The CDR3 reads CSVGGFGQGVPTDTQYF. The CDR3 DNA reads TGCAGCGTTGGGGGATTCGGACAGGGGGTCCCCACAGATACGCAGTATTTT.

The chain links TRBV9 to TRBJ2-1; 8 positions match TRBD2. From germline, CDR1 is SGDLS and CDR2 YYNGEE. This CDR3 is built from 17 residues. Germline trimming cut 0 bases from V and 7 bases from J; bases unmatched to any gene: 12. The CDR3 DNA follows: TGTGCCAGCAGCGTAGCTGTTGCGGCTAGCGGGCCAAATGAGCAGTTCTTC. The encoded protein is CASSVAVAASGPNEQFF.

CDR3 DNA: TGTGCCAGCAGCGCCGGACAGGGGAACACCGGGGAGCTGTTTTTT. Protein sequence: CASSAGQGNTGELFF. The chain links TRBV2 to TRBJ2-2; 8 positions agree with TRBD1. Unmatched junction bases numbered 4, after V lost 6 bases and J lost 1 base. Germline V gene data show CDR1 as SNHLY and CDR2 as FYNNEI. This CDR3 has 15 residues.

The chain recombines TRBV13 with TRBJ2-7, with 12 bases aligning to TRBD2. Trimming removed 2 bases from V and 7 bases from J; junction bases left unmatched: 6. The CDR3 extends over 15 amino acids. Germline values: CDR1 PRHDT, CDR2 FYEKMQ (reference sequence). Written as DNA, the CDR3 is TGTGCCAGCAGCTTACTAGCGGGGGGGCCGCGGGAGCAGTACTTC. Amino acids: CASSLLAGGPREQYF.

The chain joins TRBV19 to TRBJ1-1; D is ambiguous. The germline CDR1 and CDR2 sequences are LNHDA and SQIVND (reference sequence). This CDR3 is 13 amino acids long. V gave up 7 bases and J gave up 4 bases, with 13 bases separating them. The CDR3 DNA follows: TGTGCCAGTAAGGCGAGGGTGTTCACTGAAGCTTTCTTT. It codes for CASKARVFTEAFF.

This clone was found a few times. J is TRBJ2-7 and V is TRBV6-5, with TRBD1 as a possible D gene (6 bases). The CDR3 is made up of 14 amino acids. Germline V gives CDR1 MNHEY, CDR2 SVGAGI. V dropped 6 bases and J dropped 2 bases, with 14 bases sitting between them. CDR3 sequence: CASSGQISTYEQYF. Written as DNA, the CDR3 is TGTGCCAGCAGCGGACAGATTTCCACCTACGAGCAGTACTTC.

The chain links TRBV7-6 to TRBJ1-5; the D gene is possibly TRBD1 (6 bases). The CDR3 spans 15 residues. Trimming took 5 bases from V and 5 from J, leaving 16 bases between them. Germline loops: CDR1 SGHVS, CDR2 FNYEAQ. The CDR3 loop reads CASSAGWGPDQPQHF. The CDR3 coding sequence is TGTGCCAGCAGCGCAGGGTGGGGGCCGGATCAGCCCCAGCATTTT.

The chain joins TRBV6-1 to TRBJ1-2; 9 nucleotides align to TRBD1. Germline V gives CDR1 MNHNS, CDR2 SASEGT. The V segment lost 7 bases and the J segment 4 bases; nucleotides outside the gene matches: 10. The CDR3 runs 15 residues. The CDR3 sequence is CASTTGTGLAYGYTF. The CDR3 region has the DNA TGTGCCAGCACCACCGGGACAGGGTTGGCCTATGGCTACACCTTC.

The genes are TRBV29-1 and TRBJ2-3, with 7 bases aligning to TRBD1. The junction had 4 bases not matched to a gene; V was cut back by 4 bases and J by 0 bases. Germline V CDR1 and CDR2: SQVTM, ANQGSEA. CDR3 length: 14 residues. The CDR3 is CSVVRGQSTDTQYF. The CDR3 coding sequence is TGCAGCGTTGTAAGGGGACAGAGCACAGATACGCAGTATTTT.

CDR3 sequence reads: CASSLGGVSGELFF. CDR3 DNA: TGCGCCAGCAGCTTGGGCGGGGTCAGCGGGGAGCTGTTTTTT. The genes are TRBV5-1 and TRBJ2-2; possibly TRBD2 for D (6 bases). CDR1 is SGHRS and CDR2 is YFSETQ in the germline V gene. CDR3 length: 14 amino acids. Trimming took off 0 bases at V and 7 bases at J, with 10 bases between the two ends.

The CDR3 DNA follows: TGCGCCAGCAGCTTGGCCCTTGGGGACAGGGACACTGAAGCTTTCTTT. Amino acid sequence: CASSLALGDRDTEAFF. The chain uses TRBV5-1 and TRBJ1-1; 9 positions match TRBD1. Trimming at V came to 0 bases and at J to 3 bases, leaving 6 bases not matched to a gene. Looked up from germline, CDR1 is SGHRS and CDR2 is YFSETQ. This CDR3 spans 16 amino acids.

This chain connects TRBV5-6 to TRBJ2-1; a weak D match, TRBD2 (6 bases). The germline gives CDR1 SGHDT, CDR2 YYEEEE. The CDR3 loop spans 14 amino acids. The ends were cut back, 4 bases at V and 2 bases at J, with 10 bases in the middle. The CDR3 here is CASSTSGPYNEQFF. The CDR3 coding sequence is TGTGCCAGCAGCACAAGCGGGCCCTACAATGAGCAGTTCTTC. Using reference TRBV5-6 and TRBJ2-1 for the parts outside the CDR3, the full variable domain is DAGVTQSPTHLIKTRGQQVTLRCSPKSGHDTVSWYQQALGQGPQFIFQYYEEEERQRGNFPDRFSGHQFPNYSSELNVNALLLGDSALYLCASSTSGPYNEQFFGPGTRLTVL.

Only a few counts were recorded for this clone. This chain joins TRBV29-1 and TRBJ2-7; 8 bases are a match to TRBD1. Germline V CDR1 and CDR2: SQVTM, ANQGSEA. J lost 2 bases, V lost 4 bases, and 1 base had no gene match. CDR3 length: 12 residues. CDR3 bases: TGCAGCGTTGGGGACAGGACCTACGAGCAGTACTTC. The encoded protein is CSVGDRTYEQYF.

This chain joins TRBV7-6 and TRBJ2-7; the D gene is possibly TRBD2 (5 bases). The V end lost 5 bases, the J end lost 1 base, and 9 bases lay between the germline ends. This CDR3 comprises 13 residues. Germline V gene data show CDR1 as SGHVS and CDR2 as FNYEAQ. The DNA of the CDR3 is TGTGCCAGCAGCCCGGGGATTTCCTACGAGCAGTACTTC. Translation: CASSPGISYEQYF.

There are a few counts of this clone. V usage is TRBV16 and J usage is TRBJ2-2; the D gene is possibly TRBD2 (6 bases). V was pared by 3 bases and J by 2 bases, with 10 bases between. CDR1 and CDR2 from the germline V gene are KGHSY and FQNENV. The length of the CDR3 is 15 residues. CDR3 sequence (DNA): TGTGCCAGCAGCCAGCGGGACGCCAACACCGGGGAGCTGTTTTTT. Protein product: CASSQRDANTGELFF.

This clone appeared once. The chain combines TRBV7-9 with TRBJ1-5; no firm D call. The CDR3 consists of 12 residues. V dropped 5 bases and J dropped 4 bases, with 6 bases sitting between them. Per germline, CDR1 SEHNR and CDR2 FQNEAQ (reference sequence). CDR3 protein: CASSQQNQPQHF. CDR3 coding DNA: TGTGCCAGCAGCCAACAGAATCAGCCCCAGCATTTT.

This clone has only a few counts. This chain uses TRBV2 with TRBJ1-6; 7 bases are shared with TRBD1. Germline values: CDR1 SNHLY, CDR2 FYNNEI. V trimming: 1 base; J trimming: 8 bases; junction bases outside the gene matches: 2. This CDR3 contains 14 residues. The chain's CDR3 is CASSEGDSYSPLHF. For the CDR3, the DNA is TGTGCCAGCAGTGAAGGGGACAGCTATTCACCCCTCCACTTT.

V usage is TRBV18 and J usage is TRBJ2-7; 11 positions match TRBD2. Unmatched junction bases numbered 10, after V lost 6 bases and J lost 3 bases. The CDR3 has 16 amino acids. Germline V gene sequence: CDR1 KGHSH, CDR2 LQKENI. CDR3 sequence (DNA): TGTGCCAGCTCCCCCCAGTCTAGCGGGGGGATCTACGAGCAGTACTTC. This encodes CASSPQSSGGIYEQYF.

V gene TRBV30 combines with J gene TRBJ2-7; 10 nucleotides align to TRBD2. The CDR3 sequence is 13 residues long. After removal of 2 bases from V and 2 bases from J, the junction contained 0 bases not matched to a gene. Germline values: CDR1 GTSNPN, CDR2 SVGIG (reference sequence). In DNA, the CDR3 is TGTGCCTGGAGTAGCGGGGGGGCCTACGAGCAGTACTTC. It encodes CAWSSGGAYEQYF.

Worth noting for this clone: At one end, the junction sequence differs from germline, possibly due to a read error. The sample carries other DNA sequences with the same CDR3. This chain links TRBV6-5 with TRBJ2-7; D is undetermined. The CDR3 has 16 amino acids. Per the germline V gene, CDR1 is MNHEY and CDR2 is SVGAGI. CDR3 sequence reads: CASSYSTSALSYEQYF. The CDR3, as DNA: TGTGCCAGCAGCTACTCGACATCGGCCCTCTCCTACGAGCAGTACTTC.

The chain combines TRBV6-1 with TRBJ2-1, with 11 nucleotides matching TRBD2. Germline CDR1 MNHNS, CDR2 SASEGT. The V gene end was trimmed by 3 bases and the J gene end by 6 bases; junction bases not matched to a gene: 4. The CDR3 totals 15 residues. Here the CDR3 reads CASSDVAGGFNEQFF. The CDR3 DNA follows: TGTGCCAGCAGTGACGTAGCGGGAGGGTTCAATGAGCAGTTCTTC.

To note about this clone: The conserved final phenylalanine or tryptophan is absent from the CDR3, which likely points to a read error. The limits of the CDR3 on the DNA are not certain, so only TCRdb's listed CDR3 is given. The V call is TRBV6-5, the J call TRBJ2-7; the table's D gene call, TRBD2, was not cross checked with the DNA. The CDR3 numbers 9 amino acids, ends counted. Germline V gene lookup returns CDR1 MNHEY and CDR2 SVGAGI. The CDR3 protein is CARLGGGVY.

This clone was found a few times. The V and J genes are TRBV30 and TRBJ1-1, with D possibly TRBD1 on 6 matching bases. Germline CDR1 is GTSNPN and CDR2 is SVGIG (reference sequence). Trimming removed 5 bases from V and 4 bases from J, with 11 bases in between. The CDR3 covers 12 residues. The CDR3 DNA reads as TGTGCCTGGTTGGGGGCCGGCACTGAAGCTTTCTTT. Amino acid sequence: CAWLGAGTEAFF.